The 32 T cell receptor beta chains below come from one sample, sequenced in a study of CXCR3-negative and CXCR3-positive naive CD8 T cells. TRB cDNA was prepared as libraries by UMI-labeled 5' RACE. TCRdb re-analyzed the 5' RACE reads; it lists each CDR3 protein once, without DNA. Recorded here are some 48,000 distinct CDR3 sequences; the top ten clones represent roughly 2.3%. The sequenced material came from naive CXCR3- CD8+ T cells from blood. Subset indicated: CD45RO-CCR7+CD27+CD95- naive CD8+ T cells lacking CXCR3 (TNR3-). These receptors originate from a human donor in good health. Some clones in this sample may be carry-over from other donors' samples.

The V call is TRBV28, the J call TRBJ2-5; TCRdb's D call, TRBD2, is unchecked because there is no DNA. The CDR3 covers 15 residues. Germline CDR1 MDHEN, CDR2 SYDVKM. CDR3 sequence: CASTDGAGLRQTQYF.

J is TRBJ2-7 and V is TRBV7-3; the TCRdb call, TRBD1, lacks DNA for checking. The CDR3 has 15 amino acids. Germline V gives CDR1 SGHTA, CDR2 FQGTGA. CDR3 residues: CASSRLGGQGYEQYF.

This chain links TRBV7-2 with TRBJ1-5. The CDR3 sequence is 15 residues long. Looked up from germline, CDR1 is SGHTA and CDR2 is FQGNSA. The CDR3 spells CASSLDRYSNQPQHF.

V usage is TRBV20-1 and J usage is TRBJ1-1; the D gene TCRdb calls, TRBD1, cannot be checked with no DNA. The CDR3 sequence is 15 residues long. The germline V gene encodes CDR1 DFQATT and CDR2 SNEGSKA (reference sequence). CDR3 residues: CSAVSGTLPLTEAFF.

The V gene is TRBV11-2, the J gene TRBJ2-7; the TCRdb call, TRBD2, lacks DNA for checking. This CDR3 has 17 residues. Looked up from germline, CDR1 is SGHAT and CDR2 is FQNNGV. The CDR3: CASSLILAGVFSYEQYF.

The CDR3: CASSLRQEDYEQYF. The V and J genes are TRBV5-5 and TRBJ2-7; TCRdb's D gene call, TRBD1, goes unchecked for lack of DNA. There are 14 residues in the CDR3. Germline CDR1 is SGHKS and CDR2 is YYEKEE (reference sequence). Using reference TRBV5-5 and TRBJ2-7 for the parts outside the CDR3, the full variable domain is DAGVTQSPTHLIKTRGQQVTLRCSPISGHKSVSWYQQVLGQGPQFIFQYYEKEERGRGNFPDRFSARQFPNYSSELNVNALLLGDSALYLCASSLRQEDYEQYFGPGTRLTVT.

This chain joins TRBV15 and TRBJ1-3. The CDR3 has 13 residues. The V gene's germline CDR1 is LNHNV and CDR2 YYDKDF (reference sequence). This CDR3 reads CATSRDRFGTIYF.

This CDR3 is CASTSGGTAYEQYF. V gene TRBV12-3 or TRBV12-4 combines with J gene TRBJ2-7; the TRBD2 assignment by TCRdb is unverifiable without DNA. The CDR3 is made up of 14 amino acids.

The V and J genes are TRBV6-5 and TRBJ2-3; as DNA is missing, the TRBD2 call by TCRdb cannot be tested. This CDR3 is built from 18 residues. Per the germline V gene, CDR1 is MNHEY and CDR2 is SVGAGI. The CDR3 here is CASSYSRTSGGDTDTQYF.

The chain joins TRBV7-9 to TRBJ2-5; TCRdb's assignment of TRBD2 cannot be checked, as there is no DNA. The CDR3 is made up of 15 amino acids. Germline V gives CDR1 SEHNR, CDR2 FQNEAQ (reference sequence). CDR3 residues: CASSPALGPQETQYF. The whole variable domain, remainder taken from reference TRBV7-9 and TRBJ2-5, is DTGVSQNPRHKITKRGQNVTFRCDPISEHNRLYWYRQTLGQGPEFLTYFQNEAQLEKSRLLSDRFSAERPKGSFSTLEIQRTEQGDSAMYLCASSPALGPQETQYFGPGTRLLVL.

The chain joins TRBV13 to TRBJ2-2; TCRdb lists TRBD1, though no DNA is available to test this call. Germline V gene sequence: CDR1 PRHDT, CDR2 FYEKMQ (reference sequence). The CDR3 extends over 14 amino acids. CDR3 region: CASSPMTGPGELFF.

The CDR3 sequence: CASSQAAEGLRGYEQFF. V gene TRBV3-1 combines with J gene TRBJ2-1; TCRdb's D gene call, TRBD2, goes unchecked for lack of DNA. From germline, CDR1 is LGHDT and CDR2 YNNKEL (reference sequence). This CDR3 is built from 17 residues.

The J gene is TRBJ2-1, the V gene TRBV27; absent DNA, TCRdb's TRBD1 call cannot be checked. The CDR3 runs 13 residues. Germline CDR1 is MNHEY and CDR2 is SMNVEV (reference sequence). This chain's CDR3 is CASSLRTGNEQFF.

This chain uses TRBV6-5 with TRBJ2-1. Germline V gene sequence: CDR1 MNHEY, CDR2 SVGAGI. The CDR3 consists of 15 residues. CDR3 region: CASSYIPAMAREQFF.

This chain connects TRBV5-1 to TRBJ2-7; TCRdb's D call of TRBD2 is untestable without DNA. CDR1 SGHRS and CDR2 YFSETQ come from the germline V gene. The CDR3 contains 16 residues. The CDR3 here is CASSLFLAGDSYEQYF.

This clonotype is medium-sized by frequency. The gene calls are TRBV20-1 and TRBJ2-2; checking the TCRdb D call of TRBD2 is not possible without DNA. The CDR3 has 16 amino acids. Germline lookup yields CDR1 DFQATT and CDR2 SNEGSKA (reference sequence). The CDR3 protein is CSARDLAGGETGELFF.

The CDR3 region is CSVLAGGVYNEQFF. The V gene is TRBV20-1, the J gene TRBJ2-1; lacking DNA, the TRBD2 call made by TCRdb goes unchecked. CDR1 and CDR2 (germline): DFQATT, SNEGSKA (reference sequence). CDR3 length equals 14 residues.

The rearrangement uses TRBV14 and TRBJ1-1. The germline CDR1 and CDR2 sequences are SGHDN and FVKESK. This CDR3 has 13 amino acids. The CDR3 loop is CASSPYLNTEAFF.

The chain employs TRBV21-1 and TRBJ2-7; TCRdb's D call, TRBD1, is unchecked because there is no DNA. TRBV21-1 is noted as a pseudogene. The CDR3 extends over 15 amino acids. The chain's CDR3 is CASSPPSGPGHEQYF.

The chain combines TRBV30 with TRBJ1-4. Germline CDR1 GTSNPN, CDR2 SVGIG (reference sequence). The CDR3 covers 11 residues. CDR3 loop: CAPKMASELFF.

J is TRBJ2-7 and V is TRBV28; TCRdb outputs TRBD2, but without DNA this stays unchecked. CDR1 and CDR2 (germline): MDHEN, SYDVKM. The CDR3 consists of 16 residues. CDR3 region: CASSLGSGLAGGEQYF.

The chain has TRBV29-1 and TRBJ2-5; there is no DNA to check the TCRdb D call of TRBD1. Germline lookup yields CDR1 SQVTM and CDR2 ANQGSEA. This CDR3 is built from 14 residues. The CDR3 sequence is CSVVNRGPGRTQYF.

The rearrangement uses TRBV7-3 and TRBJ1-1. This CDR3 has 15 residues. Germline V gene sequence: CDR1 SGHTA, CDR2 FQGTGA. The CDR3 loop reads CASSLYPAGGSEAFF.

The chain combines TRBV29-1 with TRBJ1-1; TCRdb's D gene call, TRBD1, goes unchecked for lack of DNA. This CDR3 spans 16 amino acids. The germline V gene encodes CDR1 SQVTM and CDR2 ANQGSEA. The CDR3: CSVVAHRERGGTEAFF.

The chain employs TRBV6-4 and TRBJ1-4. CDR1 and CDR2 from the germline V gene are MRHNA and SNTAGT. CDR3 length: 14 amino acids. CDR3 residues: CASSVKAESEKLFF.

The V gene is TRBV23-1, the J gene TRBJ2-1; the D call of TRBD2 rests on TCRdb alone, since no DNA is present to check it. TRBV23-1 is classed as an ORF, of uncertain function. The CDR3 runs to 19 residues. The chain's CDR3 is CASSPHATSGRASYNEQFF.

The rearrangement joins TRBV29-1 to TRBJ2-4; TCRdb's D call, TRBD2, is unchecked because there is no DNA. The germline CDR1 and CDR2 sequences are SQVTM and ANQGSEA. There are 15 residues in the CDR3. CDR3 sequence reads: CSVGGSGVTKNIQYF.

This chain's CDR3 is CASSLARGLAVQETQYF. This chain links TRBV7-8 with TRBJ2-5; the D call from TCRdb, TRBD2, cannot be confirmed without DNA. CDR1 and CDR2 from the germline V gene are SGHVS and FQNEAQ. The CDR3 is 17 residues long.

This rearrangement joins TRBV12-3 or TRBV12-4 to TRBJ2-7; TCRdb returns TRBD1, unconfirmable since there is no DNA. The CDR3 runs 13 residues. The CDR3: CASRGLGSYEQYF.

The chain has TRBV7-9 and TRBJ2-7. CDR1 SEHNR and CDR2 FQNEAQ come from the germline V gene (reference sequence). The CDR3 is 16 amino acids. CDR3 in amino acids: CASSRPSGVVGYEQYF.

The chain links TRBV15 to TRBJ1-5; the TCRdb call, TRBD1, lacks DNA for checking. The length of the CDR3 is 16 residues. Germline V CDR1 and CDR2: LNHNV, YYDKDF (reference sequence). The CDR3 loop reads CATSRDWGQGNQPQHF.

The chain recombines TRBV7-9 with TRBJ2-1; TCRdb's D call of TRBD1 is untestable without DNA. The CDR3 is 15 amino acids. The germline V gene encodes CDR1 SEHNR and CDR2 FQNEAQ (reference sequence). CDR3 residues: CASSPQGGARNEQFF.